What follows are 12 T cell receptor beta chains derived from one specimen sequenced in a study of technical replicates of blood from several donors. TCRdb's table, derived via immunoSEQ multiplex PCR, lists solely in-frame clones and lacks some. The sample consists of about 60,000 clones, more than 85% of them appearing once. Sequenced input: PBMCs. Receptors originate from a human donor in good health. Some clones in this sample may be carry-over from other donors' samples.

This sequence joins TRBV9 and TRBJ2-1; TRBD2 aligns across 8 bases. The CDR3 consists of 16 residues. Germline V gene lookup returns CDR1 SGDLS and CDR2 YYNGEE. The junction had 14 bases not matched to a gene; V was cut back by 0 bases and J by 12 bases. The CDR3 reads CASSVVDGLATPWQFF. In nucleotides, the CDR3 is TGTGCCAGCAGCGTAGTTGATGGACTAGCCACCCCGTGGCAGTTCTTC. The whole variable domain, remainder taken from reference TRBV9 and TRBJ2-1, is DSGVTQTPKHLITATGQRVTLRCSPRSGDLSVYWYQQSLDQGLQFLIQYYNGEERAKGNILERFSAQQFPDLHSELNLSSLELGDSALYFCASSVVDGLATPWQFFGPGTRLTVL.

The gene calls are TRBV6-5 and TRBJ1-1; 10 bases line up with TRBD1. CDR3 length: 15 residues. Germline V gene data show CDR1 as MNHEY and CDR2 as SVGAGI. The trim removed 4 bases at V and 4 bases at J, leaving 6 bases unmatched. The DNA for the CDR3 is TGTGCCAGCAGTTCAGCCGGGACAGGGGCCACTGAAGCTTTCTTT. This encodes CASSSAGTGATEAFF.

The chain joins TRBV29-1 to TRBJ2-7; D is unclear. From germline, CDR1 is SQVTM and CDR2 ANQGSEA. This CDR3 spans 13 amino acids. Trimming took 4 bases from V and 7 from J, leaving 17 bases between them. The CDR3 sequence: CSVVEFSVGEQYF. The CDR3 DNA sequence: TGCAGCGTTGTAGAGTTCTCTGTCGGGGAGCAGTACTTC.

The gene calls are TRBV5-1 and TRBJ2-7; 13 bases line up with TRBD2. Germline loops: CDR1 SGHRS, CDR2 YFSETQ. V lost 5 bases, J lost 3 bases, and 2 bases stayed unmatched. The CDR3 is 14 amino acids. The CDR3 here is CASSGTSGVYEQYF. The CDR3 nucleotides read TGCGCCAGCAGTGGGACTAGCGGGGTCTACGAGCAGTACTTC. Full variable domain (missing parts from reference TRBV5-1 and TRBJ2-7): KAGVTQTPRYLIKTRGQQVTLSCSPISGHRSVSWYQQTPGQGLQFLFEYFSETQRNKGNFPGRFSGRQFSNSRSEMNVSTLELGDSALYLCASSGTSGVYEQYFGPGTRLTVT.

The chain links TRBV5-5 to TRBJ1-1; tentative D call: TRBD1 (5 bases). Trimming took 0 bases from V and 12 from J, leaving 12 bases between them. In germline, CDR1 is SGHKS, CDR2 YYEKEE (reference sequence). The CDR3 length is 12 residues. CDR3 nucleotides: TGTGCCAGCAGCTTGGTGAAGGGGAACCCTTTCTTT. It yields the protein CASSLVKGNPFF.

V usage is TRBV6-5 and J usage is TRBJ2-5; TRBD1 might be the D (6 bases). V was cut by 4 bases and J by 0 bases, with 15 bases left in between. Germline-derived CDR1 and CDR2 are MNHEY and SVGAGI. The CDR3 contains 16 residues. CDR3 bases: TGTGCCAGCAGTTGGACAGTCGGGGCGTACCAAGAGACCCAGTACTTC. Its translation: CASSWTVGAYQETQYF.

This clone has a handful of counts. This chain links TRBV2 with TRBJ1-1; 11 bases agree with TRBD1. J gave up 4 bases and V 4 bases, and 2 bases lay outside the gene matches. This CDR3 is built from 14 residues. Germline values: CDR1 SNHLY, CDR2 FYNNEI. This CDR3 is CASSGTGGRTEAFF. CDR3 DNA sequence: TGTGCCAGCAGTGGGACAGGGGGCCGCACTGAAGCTTTCTTT.

The chain uses TRBV5-1 and TRBJ2-7, with TRBD1 identical over 10 bases. The CDR3 spans 16 residues. The junction had 9 bases not matched to a gene; V was cut back by 3 bases and J by 3 bases. The germline CDR1 and CDR2 sequences are SGHRS and YFSETQ. The DNA for the CDR3 is TGCGCCAGCAGCTCCATAGACAGGGGGCTTGACTACGAGCAGTACTTC. Protein sequence: CASSSIDRGLDYEQYF.

This chain links TRBV12-5 with TRBJ2-1; D possibly corresponds to TRBD2 (6 bases). Trimming cost V 3 bases and J 10 bases, with 22 bases left between them. This CDR3 spans 16 amino acids. The germline V gene has CDR1 LGHNT and CDR2 FRNRAP. The CDR3 coding sequence is TGTGCTAGTGGTTTTGACCGGGCAATGGGGAGCGGGGAGCAGTTCTTC. It translates to CASGFDRAMGSGEQFF.

V is TRBV10-3 and J is TRBJ2-2; TRBD1 agrees at 7 bases. Per germline, CDR1 ENHRY and CDR2 SYGVKD. This CDR3 has 14 amino acids. The V gene end was trimmed by 6 bases and the J gene end by 4 bases; junction bases not matched to a gene: 5. The CDR3 loop is CAIRGAGGTGELFF. In DNA form, the CDR3 reads TGTGCCATCAGGGGGGCAGGGGGCACCGGGGAGCTGTTTTTT.

The rearrangement uses TRBV6-5 and TRBJ1-2; TRBD1 agrees at 10 bases. The CDR3 runs 15 residues. Per the germline V gene, CDR1 is MNHEY and CDR2 is SVGAGI. After removal of 7 bases from V and 8 bases from J, the junction contained 13 bases not matched to a gene. CDR3 region: CASNRKSGQGNGYTF. CDR3 nucleotide sequence: TGTGCCAGCAATAGAAAATCGGGACAGGGGAACGGCTACACCTTC.

This clone was observed once. This chain uses TRBV4-2 with TRBJ2-6; 7 bases align to TRBD1. V dropped 1 base and J dropped 0; count of bases not matched to a gene: 9. The CDR3 has 19 amino acids. Germline CDR1 is LGHNA and CDR2 is YNFKEQ. The CDR3: CASSQVSGTDISGANVLTF. As DNA, the CDR3 is TGTGCCAGCAGCCAAGTTTCCGGGACAGATATCTCTGGGGCCAACGTCCTGACTTTC.